These 6 T cell receptor beta chains were all obtained from the same sample, sequenced in a study of regulatory T cells in long-lasting Graves disease. Arm-PCR of CDR3 regions and iRepertoire HTBI primers were the basis on which TCR beta libraries were built. MiXCR was run by TCRdb on the multiplex PCR reads, yielding one entry per CDR3 protein. The table records 500,000 or so distinct CDR3 sequences, about 15% of them present only once. Time point here: newly diagnosed GD, antithyroid drugs for less than 3 months. The TCR library was made from RNA extracted from PBMCs. A further study also used this sample, focusing on T cells in Graves' hyperthyroidism and ophthalmopathy.

The sequences come from peripheral blood mononuclear cells (PBMCs), collected at new diagnosis, from a patient treated with antithyroid drugs. These receptor sequences come from a woman aged 45-59 years with Graves disease.

Concerning this clonotype itself: With a far larger clone one base away, a read error is the likely cause. The CDR3 loop reads CASSLVGQGAYKQYF. The CDR3 DNA is TGCGCCAGCAGCTTGGTGGGACAGGGGGCCTACAAGCAGTACTTC. The rearrangement links TRBV5-5 to TRBJ2-7; 12 nucleotides agree with TRBD1. The CDR3 length is 15 residues. Per germline, CDR1 SGHKS and CDR2 YYEKEE (reference sequence).

This clonotype was observed a handful of times. The CDR3 is CASSLAAGTGIYEQYF. CDR3 nucleotides: TGCGCCAGCAGCTTGGCCGCCGGGACAGGTATTTACGAGCAGTACTTC. The chain carries TRBV5-1 and TRBJ2-7, with 8 bases aligning to TRBD1. V lost 0 bases and J lost 4; bases outside the gene matches: 9. The germline V gene encodes CDR1 SGHRS and CDR2 YFSETQ. The CDR3 has 16 amino acids.

This clonotype was recorded at least ten times. CDR3 bases: TGCGCCAGCAGCTTGGTGCCAGGGCGGAACACAGATACGCAGTATTTT. It specifies CASSLVPGRNTDTQYF. The chain joins TRBV5-1 to TRBJ2-3; TRBD1 might be the D (5 bases). This CDR3 is built from 16 residues. V was shortened by 0 bases and J by 2 bases, with 13 bases between the two germline ends. Germline V gene lookup returns CDR1 SGHRS and CDR2 YFSETQ.

The chain has TRBV4-1 and TRBJ2-3; D call uncertain. Trimming pared 3 bases from V and 0 bases from J, leaving 13 bases between. The CDR3 is made up of 16 amino acids. Germline V gene data show CDR1 as MGHRA and CDR2 as YSYEKL. CDR3 in DNA: TGCGCCAGCAGCCATGGGTACGGGCTTAGCACAGATACGCAGTATTTT. Translated, it gives CASSHGYGLSTDTQYF.

This clonotype was recorded at least ten times. V gene TRBV5-1 combines with J gene TRBJ2-7; 8 bases agree with TRBD1. Germline CDR1 reads SGHRS; CDR2 reads YFSETQ. V dropped 3 bases and J dropped 0; count of bases not matched to a gene: 20. The length of the CDR3 is 20 residues. DNA for the CDR3: TGCGCCAGCAGCTCACCATCGAGAAGACAGGGGTCCCCAAGCTCCTACGAGCAGTACTTC. It codes for CASSSPSRRQGSPSSYEQYF.

This clonotype was found a few times. The chain uses TRBV5-4 and TRBJ1-3, with 7 bases that match TRBD1. Germline CDR1 reads SGHNT; CDR2 reads YYREEE (reference sequence). This CDR3 spans 16 amino acids. Unmatched junction bases numbered 7, after V lost 4 bases and J lost 0 bases. The CDR3 region is CASSTGTAGSGNTIYF. The DNA for the CDR3 is TGTGCCAGCAGCACCGGGACAGCTGGCTCTGGAAACACCATATATTTT.